Sequencing of this T cell receptor (beta chain) was carried out in a study of cytomegalovirus exposure and HLA in healthy donors. The CDR3 is 17 amino acids. The V and J ends lost 4 bases and 9 bases, in that order; junction bases with no gene match: 13. Looked up from germline, CDR1 is SGHRS and CDR2 is YFSETQ. General observations from the study: Analysis performed later showed TCR beta chains linked to HLA being more clonally expanded than equally common others.

Notes on this clone: Its target is unknown.

The study ran its PCR with 60 Vbeta and 13 Jbeta primers. Sequencing used immunoSEQ multiplex PCR; TCRdb keeps in-frame clones, though not all of them. The data show around 170,000 clones, with approximately 80% seen just once and more than 0.45% held by the top ten. The chain carries TRBV5-1 and TRBJ2-2; TRBD2 matches at 12 bases. The receptor comes from a woman aged 45-65 years in good health and CMV-seronegative. Sequencing input: PBMCs. The CDR3 DNA follows: TGCGCCAGCAGCCCGACCGCACGACTAGCGGGAGTCAGGGAGCTGTTTTTT. Protein product: CASSPTARLAGVRELFF.